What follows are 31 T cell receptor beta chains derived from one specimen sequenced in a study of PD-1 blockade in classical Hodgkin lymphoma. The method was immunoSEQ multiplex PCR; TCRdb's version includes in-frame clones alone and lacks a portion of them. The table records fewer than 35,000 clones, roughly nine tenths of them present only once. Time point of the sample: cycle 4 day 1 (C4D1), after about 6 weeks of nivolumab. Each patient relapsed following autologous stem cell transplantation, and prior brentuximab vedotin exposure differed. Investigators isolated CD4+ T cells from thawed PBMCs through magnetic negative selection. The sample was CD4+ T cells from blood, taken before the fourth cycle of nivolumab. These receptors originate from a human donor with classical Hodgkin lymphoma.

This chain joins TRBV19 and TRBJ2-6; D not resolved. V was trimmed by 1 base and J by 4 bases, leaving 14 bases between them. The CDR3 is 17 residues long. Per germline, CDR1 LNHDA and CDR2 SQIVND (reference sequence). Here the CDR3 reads CASSIGNEASGANVLTF. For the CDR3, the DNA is TGTGCCAGTAGTATAGGTAATGAGGCATCCGGGGCCAACGTCCTGACTTTC.

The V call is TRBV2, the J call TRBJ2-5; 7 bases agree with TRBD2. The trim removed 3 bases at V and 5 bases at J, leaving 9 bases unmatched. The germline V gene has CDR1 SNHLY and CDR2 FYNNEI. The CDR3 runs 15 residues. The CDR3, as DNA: TGTGCCAGCAGTGAGCAGCGGGGCGCCAGGGAGACCCAGTACTTC. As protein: CASSEQRGARETQYF.

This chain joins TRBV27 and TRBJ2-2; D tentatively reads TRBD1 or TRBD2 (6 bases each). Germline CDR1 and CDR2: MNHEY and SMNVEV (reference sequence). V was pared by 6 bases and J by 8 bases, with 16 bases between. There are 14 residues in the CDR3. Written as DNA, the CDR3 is TGTGCCAGCAGCAAACAGGGAGGAAGTGGGGAGCTGTTTTTT. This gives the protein CASSKQGGSGELFF.

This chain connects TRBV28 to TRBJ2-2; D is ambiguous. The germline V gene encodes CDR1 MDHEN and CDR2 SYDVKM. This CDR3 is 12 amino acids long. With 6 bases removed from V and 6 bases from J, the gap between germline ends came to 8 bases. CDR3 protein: CASRSASGELFF. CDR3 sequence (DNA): TGTGCCAGCAGATCCGCATCCGGGGAGCTGTTTTTT.

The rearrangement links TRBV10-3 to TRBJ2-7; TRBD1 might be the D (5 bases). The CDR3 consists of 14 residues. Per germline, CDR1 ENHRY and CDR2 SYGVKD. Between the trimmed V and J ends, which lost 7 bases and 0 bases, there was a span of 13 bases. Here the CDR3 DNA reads TGTGCCATCACTTGCAGGGCTAGCTCCTACGAGCAGTACTTC. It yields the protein CAITCRASSYEQYF.

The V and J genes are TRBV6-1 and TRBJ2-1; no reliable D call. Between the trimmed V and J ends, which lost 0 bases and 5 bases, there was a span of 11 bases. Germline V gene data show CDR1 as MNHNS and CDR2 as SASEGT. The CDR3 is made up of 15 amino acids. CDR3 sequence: CASSEADLRDNEQFF. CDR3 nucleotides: TGTGCCAGCAGTGAAGCGGACCTTAGAGACAATGAGCAGTTCTTC.

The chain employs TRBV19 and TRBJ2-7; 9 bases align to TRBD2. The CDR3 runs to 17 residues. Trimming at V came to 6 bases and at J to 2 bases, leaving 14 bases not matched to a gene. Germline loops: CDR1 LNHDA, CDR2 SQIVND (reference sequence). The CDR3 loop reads CASSRARGGRGAYEQYF. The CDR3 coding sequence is TGTGCCAGTAGCAGAGCTCGAGGCGGGAGGGGCGCCTACGAGCAGTACTTC.

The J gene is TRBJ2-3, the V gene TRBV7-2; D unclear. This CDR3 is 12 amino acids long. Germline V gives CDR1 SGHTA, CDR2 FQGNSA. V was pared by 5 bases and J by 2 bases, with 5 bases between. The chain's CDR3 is CASSPYTDTQYF. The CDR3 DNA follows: TGTGCCAGCAGCCCATACACAGATACGCAGTATTTT.

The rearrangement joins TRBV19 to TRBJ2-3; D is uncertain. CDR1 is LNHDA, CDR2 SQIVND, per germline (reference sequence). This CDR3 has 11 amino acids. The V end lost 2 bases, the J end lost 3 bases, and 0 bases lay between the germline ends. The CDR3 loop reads CASSITDTQYF. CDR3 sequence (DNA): TGTGCCAGTAGTATAACAGATACGCAGTATTTT. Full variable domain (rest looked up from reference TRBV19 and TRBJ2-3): DGGITQSPKYLFRKEGQNVTLSCEQNLNHDAMYWYRQDPGQGLRLIYYSQIVNDFQKGDIAEGYSVSREKKESFPLTVTSAQKNPTAFYLCASSITDTQYFGPGTRLTVL.

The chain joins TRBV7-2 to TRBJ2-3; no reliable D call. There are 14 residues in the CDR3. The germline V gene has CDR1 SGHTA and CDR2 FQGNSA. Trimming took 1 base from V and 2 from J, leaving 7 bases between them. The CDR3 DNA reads TGTGCCAGCAGCTTAGTTTACTCCACAGATACGCAGTATTTT. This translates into CASSLVYSTDTQYF.

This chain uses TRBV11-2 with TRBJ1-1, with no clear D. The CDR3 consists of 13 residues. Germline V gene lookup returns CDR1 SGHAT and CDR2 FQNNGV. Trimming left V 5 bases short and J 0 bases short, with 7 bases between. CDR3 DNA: TGTGCCAGCAGCCCCGAAATGAACACTGAAGCTTTCTTT. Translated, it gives CASSPEMNTEAFF.

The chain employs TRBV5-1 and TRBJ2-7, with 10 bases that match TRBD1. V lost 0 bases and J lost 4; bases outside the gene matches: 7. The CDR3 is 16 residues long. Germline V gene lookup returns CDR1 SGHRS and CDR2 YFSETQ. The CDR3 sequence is CASSLAQDRGRYEQYF. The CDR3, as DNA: TGCGCCAGCAGCTTGGCCCAAGACAGGGGGCGGTACGAGCAGTACTTC. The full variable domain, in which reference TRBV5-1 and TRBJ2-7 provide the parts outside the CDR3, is KAGVTQTPRYLIKTRGQQVTLSCSPISGHRSVSWYQQTPGQGLQFLFEYFSETQRNKGNFPGRFSGRQFSNSRSEMNVSTLELGDSALYLCASSLAQDRGRYEQYFGPGTRLTVT.

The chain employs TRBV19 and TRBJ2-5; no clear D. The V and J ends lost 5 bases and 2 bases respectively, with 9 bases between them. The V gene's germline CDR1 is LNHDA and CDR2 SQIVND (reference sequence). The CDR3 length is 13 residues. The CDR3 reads CASSPGPQETQYF. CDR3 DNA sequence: TGTGCCAGTAGTCCAGGACCTCAAGAGACCCAGTACTTC. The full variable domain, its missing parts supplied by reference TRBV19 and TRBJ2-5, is DGGITQSPKYLFRKEGQNVTLSCEQNLNHDAMYWYRQDPGQGLRLIYYSQIVNDFQKGDIAEGYSVSREKKESFPLTVTSAQKNPTAFYLCASSPGPQETQYFGPGTRLLVL.

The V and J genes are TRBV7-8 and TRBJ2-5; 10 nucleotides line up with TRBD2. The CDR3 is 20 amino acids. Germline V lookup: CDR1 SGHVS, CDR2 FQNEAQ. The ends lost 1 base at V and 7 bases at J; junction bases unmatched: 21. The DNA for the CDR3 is TGTGCCAGCAGCTTAGTGTCTTCGTGGAGGGAGCGGGGGGGCGTCGGGACCCAGTACTTC. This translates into CASSLVSSWRERGGVGTQYF.

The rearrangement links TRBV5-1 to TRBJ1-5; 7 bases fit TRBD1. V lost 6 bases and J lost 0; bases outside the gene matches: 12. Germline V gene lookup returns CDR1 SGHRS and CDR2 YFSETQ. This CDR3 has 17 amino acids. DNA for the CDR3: TGCGCCAGCACCCATCCGGACAGGACCGTTAGCAATCAGCCCCAGCATTTT. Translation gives CASTHPDRTVSNQPQHF. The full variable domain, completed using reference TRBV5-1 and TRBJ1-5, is KAGVTQTPRYLIKTRGQQVTLSCSPISGHRSVSWYQQTPGQGLQFLFEYFSETQRNKGNFPGRFSGRQFSNSRSEMNVSTLELGDSALYLCASTHPDRTVSNQPQHFGDGTRLSIL.

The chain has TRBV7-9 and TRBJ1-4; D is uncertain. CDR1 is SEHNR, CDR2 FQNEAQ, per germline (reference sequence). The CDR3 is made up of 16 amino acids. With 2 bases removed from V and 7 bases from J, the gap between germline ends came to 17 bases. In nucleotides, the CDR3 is TGTGCCAGCAGCTTACCAGGTGCTTATGTTGGTGAAAAACTGTTTTTT. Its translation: CASSLPGAYVGEKLFF.

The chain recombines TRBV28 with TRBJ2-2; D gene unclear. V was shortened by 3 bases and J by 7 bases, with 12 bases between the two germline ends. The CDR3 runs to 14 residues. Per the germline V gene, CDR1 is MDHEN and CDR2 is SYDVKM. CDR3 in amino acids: CASSFPTLGGELFF. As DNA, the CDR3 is TGTGCCAGCAGTTTTCCCACCCTCGGCGGGGAGCTGTTTTTT.

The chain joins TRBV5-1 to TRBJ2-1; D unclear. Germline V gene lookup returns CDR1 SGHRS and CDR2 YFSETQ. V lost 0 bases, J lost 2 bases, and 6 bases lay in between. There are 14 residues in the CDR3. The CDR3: CASSLGPTYNEQFF. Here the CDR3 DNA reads TGCGCCAGCAGCTTGGGACCCACCTACAATGAGCAGTTCTTC.

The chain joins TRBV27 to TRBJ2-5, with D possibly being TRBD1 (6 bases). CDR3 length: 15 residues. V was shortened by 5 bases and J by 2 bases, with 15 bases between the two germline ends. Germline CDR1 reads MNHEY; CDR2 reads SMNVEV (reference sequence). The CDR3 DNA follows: TGTGCCAGCAGTACCCGGACAGAGTTTCAAGAGACCCAGTACTTC. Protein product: CASSTRTEFQETQYF.

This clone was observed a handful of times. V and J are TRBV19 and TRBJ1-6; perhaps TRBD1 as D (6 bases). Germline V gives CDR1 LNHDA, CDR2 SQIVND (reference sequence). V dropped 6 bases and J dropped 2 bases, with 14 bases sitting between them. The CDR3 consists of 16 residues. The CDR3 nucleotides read TGTGCCAGTAGCCGGACAGCCGCGACCTATAATTCACCCCTCCACTTT. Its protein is CASSRTAATYNSPLHF.

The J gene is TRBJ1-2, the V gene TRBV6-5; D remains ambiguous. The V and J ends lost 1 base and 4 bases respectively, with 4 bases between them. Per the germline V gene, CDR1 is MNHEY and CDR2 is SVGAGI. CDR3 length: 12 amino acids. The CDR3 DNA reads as TGTGCCAGCAGTTACTTTGGCTATGGCTACACCTTC. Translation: CASSYFGYGYTF.

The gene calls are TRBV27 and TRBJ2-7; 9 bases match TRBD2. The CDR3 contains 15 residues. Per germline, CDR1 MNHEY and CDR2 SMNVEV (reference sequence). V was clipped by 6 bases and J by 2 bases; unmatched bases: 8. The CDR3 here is CASSRGGGRAYEQYF. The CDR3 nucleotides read TGTGCCAGCAGCCGCGGGGGGGGCCGGGCCTACGAGCAGTACTTC.

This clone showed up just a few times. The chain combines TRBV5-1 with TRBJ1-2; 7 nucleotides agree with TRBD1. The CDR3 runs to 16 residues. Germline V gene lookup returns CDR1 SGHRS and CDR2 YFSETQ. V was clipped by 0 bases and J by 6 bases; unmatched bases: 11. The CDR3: CASSLGHSGTEDGYTF. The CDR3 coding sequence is TGCGCCAGCAGCTTGGGGCACTCCGGGACAGAAGATGGCTACACCTTC.

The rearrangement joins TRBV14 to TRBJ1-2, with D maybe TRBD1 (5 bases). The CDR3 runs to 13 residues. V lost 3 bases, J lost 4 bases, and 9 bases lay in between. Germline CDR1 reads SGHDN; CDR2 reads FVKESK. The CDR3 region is CASSQLGRYGYTF. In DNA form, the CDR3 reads TGTGCCAGCAGCCAGCTGGGGCGCTATGGCTACACCTTC.

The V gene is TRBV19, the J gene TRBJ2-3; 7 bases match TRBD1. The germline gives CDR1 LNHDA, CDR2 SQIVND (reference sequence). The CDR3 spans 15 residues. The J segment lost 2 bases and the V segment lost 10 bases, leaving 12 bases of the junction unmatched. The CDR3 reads CATNPGQKITDTQYF. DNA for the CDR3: TGTGCCACCAACCCGGGACAGAAGATCACAGATACGCAGTATTTT.

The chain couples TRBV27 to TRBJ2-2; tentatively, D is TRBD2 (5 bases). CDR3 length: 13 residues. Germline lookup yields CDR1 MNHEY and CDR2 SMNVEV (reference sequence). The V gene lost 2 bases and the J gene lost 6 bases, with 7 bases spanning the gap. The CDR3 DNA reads TGTGCCAGCAGTTTAGAGAGGGCCGGGGAGCTGTTTTTT. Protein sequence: CASSLERAGELFF.

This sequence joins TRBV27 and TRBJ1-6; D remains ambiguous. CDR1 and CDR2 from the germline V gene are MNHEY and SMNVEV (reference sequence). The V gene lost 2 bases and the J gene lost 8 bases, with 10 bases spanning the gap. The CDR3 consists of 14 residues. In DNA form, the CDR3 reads TGTGCCAGCAGTTTAGGGGAGTTTTATTCACCCCTCCACTTT. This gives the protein CASSLGEFYSPLHF.

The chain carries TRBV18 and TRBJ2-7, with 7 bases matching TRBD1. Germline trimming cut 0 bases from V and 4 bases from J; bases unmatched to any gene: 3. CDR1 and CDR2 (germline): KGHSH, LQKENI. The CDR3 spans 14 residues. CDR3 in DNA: TGTGCCAGCTCACCACCGGGACAGCTGTACGAGCAGTACTTC. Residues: CASSPPGQLYEQYF.

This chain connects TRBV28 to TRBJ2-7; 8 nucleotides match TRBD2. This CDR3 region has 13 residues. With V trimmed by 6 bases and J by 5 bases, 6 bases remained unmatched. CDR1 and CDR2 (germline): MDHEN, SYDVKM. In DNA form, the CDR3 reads TGTGCCAGCAGAGGCGGGGGGCGCCACGAGCAGTACTTC. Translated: CASRGGGRHEQYF.

The CDR3 DNA follows: TGTGCCAGCTCACCAGCTATTAGCTCTGGAAACACCATATATTTT. Translated: CASSPAISSGNTIYF. The chain uses TRBV18 and TRBJ1-3, with unresolved D. CDR3 length equals 15 residues. Germline lookup yields CDR1 KGHSH and CDR2 LQKENI. The ends were cut back, 2 bases at V and 0 bases at J, with 8 bases in the middle. The variable domain in full, completed from reference TRBV18 and TRBJ1-3, reads NAGVMQNPRHLVRRRGQEARLRCSPMKGHSHVYWYRQLPEEGLKFMVYLQKENIIDESGMPKERFSAEFPKEGPSILRIQQVVRGDSAAYFCASSPAISSGNTIYFGEGSWLTVV.

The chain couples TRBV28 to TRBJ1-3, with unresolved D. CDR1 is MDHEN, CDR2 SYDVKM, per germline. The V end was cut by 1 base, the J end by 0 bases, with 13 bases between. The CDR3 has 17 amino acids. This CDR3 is CASSLSGLRLSGNTIYF. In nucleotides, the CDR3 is TGTGCCAGCAGTTTATCGGGGTTGCGGCTCTCTGGAAACACCATATATTTT.